This TCR beta chain derives from a study of blood T cell repertoires in COVID-19 (dated by TCRdb to the early 2020s). Concerning the study at large: The collaborator samples originated in the United States, Italy and Spain and spanned the acute and convalescent phases of COVID-19. The material from the prospective study consisted of cDNA or gDNA derived from T cells, B-cell-depleted T cells, or PBMCs. Deeply sampled blood TCRbeta repertoires from subjects exposed to, actively infected with, or recovered from COVID-19 were included in the dataset. The repertoires were released in a freely available public database intended as a resource for research on the immune response to SARS-CoV-2. Samples came from the ongoing ImmuneRACE study (first 160 participants) plus 1,254 subjects from 6 global collaborators. Nearly every sample came with metadata listing a de-identified subject ID, COVID-19 status, age in years and sex. HLA class I and class II types, where available, came from metadata supplied by the sample provider rather than from assay-based typing.

TCRbeta CDR3 regions were amplified from genomic DNA using the immunoSEQ Assay, a bias-controlled multiplex PCR. Regarding the original processing steps: Within the assay, amplification of reference gene primers was used to estimate how many nucleated cells each sample contained. To quantify the absolute abundance of each unique TCRbeta CDR3 rearrangement, sequence reads were collapsed and filtered. For each sample, productive Simpson clonality was calculated as the square root of Simpson's diversity index over productive rearrangements. TCRdb took this table from immuneACCESS and kept in-frame rearrangements with V and J called. Such tables lack part of the clones; where checked against another copy, unresolved V genes explain under half of the gap, and the rest is unexplained. V and J calls and clone size are those listed in that table; D and trimming were worked out from the DNA. The sample contains around 100,000 clones, 70% to 90% of them found a single time. Under 2.5% of the sample belongs to the ten largest clones.

Collaborating institutions collected whole blood in K2EDTA tubes following their own protocols. Collaborator samples were shipped for TCRbeta analysis as frozen whole blood, isolated PBMCs, or DNA extracted from either sample type. This clone was seen once. The clone's antigen remains unknown. No base quality information exists; no much larger clone differs at one position. The germline V gene (reference sequence) supplies CDR1 SGHNT and CDR2 YYREEE. There are 15 amino acids in the CDR3, from cysteine to phenylalanine inclusive. Only CDR3 DNA remains: 45 bases, in frame from the first base. V is shortened by 0 bases, J by 0 bases, and the region joining them spans 7 bases. Overall study results and their limits: How much clinical and demographic metadata was included differed by source and by participant, and the metadata was provided uncurated.

Recombination joined TRBV5-4 with TRBJ2-1; a confident D gene designation cannot be given. The sequence was collected from a human donor in a cohort sampled during active COVID-19. The sequenced material came from peripheral blood. DNA sequence: TGTGCCAGCAGCTTGGACTACCCCTCCTACAATGAGCAGTTCTTC. The translation is CASSLDYPSYNEQFF. Here the CDR3 is joined to the reference TRBV5-4 and TRBJ2-1 genes, and the full variable domain is: ETGVTQSPTHLIKTRGQQVTLRCSSQSGHNTVSWYQQALGQGPQFIFQYYREEENGRGNFPPRFSGLQFPNYSSELNVNALELDDSALYLCASSLDYPSYNEQFFGPGTRLTVL.